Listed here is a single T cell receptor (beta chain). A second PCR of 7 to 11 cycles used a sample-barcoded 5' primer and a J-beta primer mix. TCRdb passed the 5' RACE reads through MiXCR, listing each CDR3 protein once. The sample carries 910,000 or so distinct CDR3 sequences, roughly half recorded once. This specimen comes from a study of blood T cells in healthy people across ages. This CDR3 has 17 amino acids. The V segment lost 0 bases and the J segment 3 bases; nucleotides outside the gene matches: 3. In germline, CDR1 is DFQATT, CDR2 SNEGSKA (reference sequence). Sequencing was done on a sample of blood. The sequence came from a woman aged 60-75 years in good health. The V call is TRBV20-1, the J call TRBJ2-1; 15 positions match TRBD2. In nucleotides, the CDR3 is TGCAGTGCTAGAGAGGGGACTAGCGGGAGGTACTACAATGAGCAGTTCTTC. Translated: CSAREGTSGRYYNEQFF.